One and the same sample provided the 21 T cell receptor beta chains below, sequenced in a study of tumor and adjacent non-tumor tissue in lung cancer. RNA was extracted from bulk tissue without any cell sorting. The library came from three nested PCR rounds adapted from ARM-PCR protocols. TCRdb used MiXCR to reprocess the multiplex PCR reads, holding one entry per CDR3 protein. The sample gives 200,000 to 250,000 distinct CDR3 sequences, 71% of which show up once; approximately 25% is in the top ten. Sequenced material: lung tumor tissue. Receptors originate from a man aged 55 to 70 with non-small cell lung cancer.

Of note for this clonotype: A read error may account for a junction end that differs from germline. The chain uses TRBV11-3 and TRBJ2-1, with 9 bases that match TRBD2. CDR1 is SGHNT, CDR2 YENEEA, per germline. This CDR3 is built from 17 residues. The CDR3 nucleotides are TGTCCCAGCAGCTTAGAACGGGGACTAGCAGGAGATTATAAGCCGTTCTTC. Its protein product is CPSSLERGLAGDYKPFF.

With regard to this clonotype: This clone may be a read error of a much larger clone one base away. The chain employs TRBV4-2 and TRBJ2-7; perhaps TRBD1 as D (5 bases). CDR1 LGHNA and CDR2 YNFKEQ come from the germline V gene. CDR3 length equals 13 residues. CDR3 amino acids: CATSPGFPYEQYF. CDR3 DNA sequence: TGTGCCACCAGCCCAGGGTTTCCCTACGAGCAGTACTTC.

This sequence joins TRBV4-3 and TRBJ1-1, with a weak D call TRBD1 (6 bases). Trimming took 0 bases from V and 5 from J, leaving 10 bases between them. The CDR3 runs to 14 residues. Per the germline V gene, CDR1 is LGHNA and CDR2 is YSLEER. The CDR3 sequence is CASSQERGWTEAFF. For the CDR3, the DNA is TGCGCCAGCAGCCAAGAAAGGGGGTGGACTGAAGCTTTCTTT.

The gene calls are TRBV20-1 and TRBJ2-1; the D gene is possibly TRBD2 (6 bases). This CDR3 spans 15 amino acids. Trimming took 8 bases from V and 3 from J, leaving 20 bases between them. Germline V gene lookup returns CDR1 DFQATT and CDR2 SNEGSKA (reference sequence). CDR3: CSTNSNRDFYNEQFF. As DNA, the CDR3 is TGCAGTACTAACTCGAACCGGGACTTCTACAATGAGCAGTTCTTC.

Turning to this clonotype: This could be a read error, since a much larger clone is one nucleotide away. V gene TRBV20-1 combines with J gene TRBJ1-5; 7 bases agree with TRBD1. With V trimmed by 0 bases and J by 2 bases, 7 bases remained unmatched. The CDR3 is 16 residues long. Germline V gene sequence: CDR1 DFQATT, CDR2 SNEGSKA (reference sequence). The CDR3 bases are TGCAGTGCTAGAGATATGGAACAGGGGCGCAATCAGCCCCAGCATTTT. The encoded protein is CSARDMEQGRNQPQHF.

Comments on this clonotype: A much more abundant neighbour one base away suggests this may be a read error. The genes are TRBV20-1 and TRBJ2-1; D remains unclear. The CDR3 is made up of 15 amino acids. V lost 0 bases and J 4 bases, leaving 13 bases between the germline ends. From germline, CDR1 is DFQATT and CDR2 SNEGSKA (reference sequence). Written as DNA, the CDR3 is TGCAGTGCTAGAGATCCAACTAACGCTTACAATGAGCAGTTCTTC. It specifies CSARDPTNAYNEQFF.

Concerning this clonotype: A clone one base away is much larger, so this may be a read error. V and J are TRBV6-2 or TRBV6-3 and TRBJ1-2; possibly TRBD1 for D (6 bases). Germline CDR1 reads MNHEY; CDR2 reads SVGEGT. V gave up 1 base and J gave up 4 bases, with 13 bases separating them. The CDR3 is 15 amino acids. This chain's CDR3 is CASSYWTVSSYGYTF. In DNA, the CDR3 is TGTGCCAGCAGTTACTGGACAGTCAGTAGCTATGGCTACACCTTC.

The V gene is TRBV4-1, the J gene TRBJ2-1, with D possibly TRBD2 on 5 matching bases. This CDR3 is built from 15 residues. V lost 4 bases and J lost 1, with 11 bases in between. Germline V gene sequence: CDR1 MGHRA, CDR2 YSYEKL. The CDR3 nucleotides read TGCGCCAGCAGCCCGAGCGGAGGTTCCTACAATGAGCAGTTCTTC. The encoded protein is CASSPSGGSYNEQFF.

A remark on this clonotype: This clone may be a read error of a much larger clone one base away. The chain combines TRBV10-1 with TRBJ1-2; 7 bases match TRBD1. V gave up 6 bases and J gave up 3 bases; unmatched junction bases: 4. This CDR3 has 13 amino acids. From germline, CDR1 is WNHNN and CDR2 SYGVQD (reference sequence). The CDR3 here is CASSDGQDYGYTF. The DNA for the CDR3 is TGCGCCAGCAGCGACGGACAGGACTATGGCTACACCTTC.

This clonotype was counted at least ten times. This chain links TRBV20-1 with TRBJ1-1; D is possibly TRBD1 (6 bases). The V gene's germline CDR1 is DFQATT and CDR2 SNEGSKA (reference sequence). CDR3 length equals 14 residues. With 6 bases removed from V and 1 base from J, the gap between germline ends came to 15 bases. The CDR3 nucleotides read TGCAGTGCCAGGACCGGGGGGGCGAACACTGAAGCTTTCTTT. Translation gives CSARTGGANTEAFF.

In regard to this clonotype: An end of the junction does not agree with germline; a read error may underlie this. The chain uses TRBV20-1 and TRBJ1-1, with 7 bases that match TRBD1. This CDR3 is 13 amino acids long. The germline gives CDR1 DFQATT, CDR2 SNEGSKA (reference sequence). The CDR3 bases are TGCAGTGCAGACAGGGTGGCGAACACTGAAACTTTCTTT. It encodes CSADRVANTETFF.

Regarding this clonotype: An end of the junction does not agree with germline; a read error may underlie this. CDR3: CANSFRNYEGEQYF. The CDR3, as DNA: TGTGCCAACAGCTTTAGAAACTACGAGGGTGAGCAGTACTTC. This chain joins TRBV11-1 and TRBJ2-7; maybe TRBD2 (5 bases). The CDR3 has 14 residues. Germline CDR1 SGHAT, CDR2 FQDESV (reference sequence).

On this clonotype itself: It may be a read error: a sequence one base away is much more abundant. The chain carries TRBV29-1 and TRBJ2-1; no clear D. This CDR3 contains 13 residues. The germline gives CDR1 SQVTM, CDR2 ANQGSEA. CDR3 nucleotide sequence: TGCTGCGTCGGGCGTACCGGGCTCAATGAGCAGTTCTTC. Translation gives CCVGRTGLNEQFF.

About this clonotype itself: At one of its ends the junction is not consistent with the germline gene, which may arise from a read error. CDR3 DNA: TGTGCCAGTAGCCTAGGACGAGCCTACAATGTGCAGCTCTTC. Protein: CASSLGRAYNVQLF. The chain couples TRBV11-2 to TRBJ2-1; D is unclear. Germline CDR1 is SGHAT and CDR2 is FQNNGV. The CDR3 loop spans 14 amino acids.

The sample holds one count of this clonotype. At one end, the junction sequence differs from germline, possibly due to a read error. The chain carries TRBV12-3 or TRBV12-4 and TRBJ2-6; either TRBD1 or TRBD2 may fit D (5 bases each). CDR3 size: 15 residues. CDR3 sequence: CASKPPGTGANILTF. The CDR3 nucleotides read TGTGCCAGCAAGCCTCCGGGAACTGGGGCCAACATCCTGACTTTC.

At least ten counts were recorded for this clonotype. The chain recombines TRBV4-2 with TRBJ1-5; D perhaps matches TRBD1 (5 bases). The CDR3 consists of 15 residues. Germline V gene lookup returns CDR1 LGHNA and CDR2 YNFKEQ. Trimming stripped 0 bases from V and 6 bases from J, with 12 bases between. DNA of the CDR3: TGTGCCAGCAGCCAAGAAGGAGGGACGGGTCAGCCCCAGCATTTT. As protein: CASSQEGGTGQPQHF.

This clonotype was recorded a few times. For the CDR3, the DNA is TGCGCCAGCAGGCATGATGCGGGACACCGTGGCTACACCTTC. Translated: CASRHDAGHRGYTF. This sequence joins TRBV4-1 and TRBJ1-2; perhaps TRBD1 as D (6 bases). Trimming left V 6 bases short and J 7 bases short, with 18 bases between. The CDR3 is 14 residues long. Germline loops: CDR1 MGHRA, CDR2 YSYEKL.

V is TRBV5-1 and J is TRBJ1-1; TRBD1 aligns across 7 bases. The junction had 11 bases not matched to a gene; V was cut back by 5 bases and J by 4 bases. The CDR3 has 15 residues. Germline V gene sequence: CDR1 SGHRS, CDR2 YFSETQ. The CDR3 sequence: CASRKMTGWGTEAFF. The CDR3 nucleotides are TGCGCCAGCAGAAAAATGACAGGGTGGGGCACTGAAGCTTTCTTT.

Worth noting for this clonotype: This CDR3 is missing its conserved last phenylalanine or tryptophan, likely due to a read error. J is TRBJ2-4 and V is TRBV11-3, with 8 positions matching TRBD2. The CDR3 has 16 amino acids. The V gene's germline CDR1 is SGHNT and CDR2 YENEEA. CDR3 bases: TGTGCCAGCGGCTTAGGGTTAGCGGGGTCCCGAGACATTCAGTACTTG. This codes for CASGLGLAGSRDIQYL.

On this clonotype: One junction end disagrees with the germline gene, perhaps due to a read error. The J gene is TRBJ1-4, the V gene TRBV4-3; D is perhaps TRBD1 (5 bases). The CDR3 sequence is 15 residues long. Per the germline V gene, CDR1 is LGHNA and CDR2 is YSLEER. This CDR3 reads CTSSQGIYRNEKLFF. CDR3 nucleotides: TGCACCAGCAGCCAAGGTATATACAGGAACGAAAAATTGTTTTTT.

V usage is TRBV21-1 and J usage is TRBJ1-5. TRBV21-1 is annotated as a pseudogene. The CDR3 consists of 14 residues. The CDR3 reads CASSLQEGNQPQHF. DNA of the CDR3: TGTGCCAGCAGCCTACAGGAGGGGAATCAGCCCCAGCATTTT.